A single sample is the source of the 30 T cell receptor beta chains below, sequenced in a study of T cells in localized non-small cell lung cancer (dated by TCRdb to 2018 to 2021). The library was generated by the immunoSEQ multiplex PCR assay. TCRdb provides this immuneACCESS table in a form limited to in-frame rearrangements. Some clones are lacking; in checked studies, under half of them reflect an unresolved V gene, and why the rest are absent is not known. The sample table lists approximately 34,000 clones, around 88% of them with a count of one. Of the sample, about 7% falls within the top ten clones. Sequencing used peripheral blood, obtained before any cancer treatment. These receptors were taken from a woman aged 40 to 75 with stage I lung adenocarcinoma.

The chain uses TRBV5-4 and TRBJ1-1; D is unresolved. V lost 0 bases to trimming and J lost 3 bases, with 12 bases between them. CDR1 and CDR2 (germline): SGHNT, YYREEE (reference sequence). The CDR3 covers 15 residues. CDR3 bases: TGTGCCAGCAGCTTGGATATCGGCACAGACACTGAAGCTTTCTTT. This translates into CASSLDIGTDTEAFF.

This clone was picked up one time. V and J are TRBV6-6 and TRBJ2-7, with D tentatively TRBD1 (5 bases). The CDR3 loop spans 13 amino acids. CDR1 is MNHNY and CDR2 is SVGAGI in the germline V gene (reference sequence). The V end lost 2 bases, the J end lost 7 bases, and 12 bases lay between the germline ends. CDR3 residues: CASSYLGLGEQYF. CDR3 nucleotide sequence: TGTGCCAGCAGTTACCTGGGGCTTGGGGAGCAGTACTTC.

The chain couples TRBV18 to TRBJ1-1; possible D gene TRBD1, 5 bases. The V end was cut by 4 bases, the J end by 6 bases, with 9 bases between. The CDR3 covers 12 residues. Looked up from germline, CDR1 is KGHSH and CDR2 is LQKENI. CDR3 amino acids: CASSLAGAEAFF. The CDR3 nucleotides read TGTGCCAGCTCACTCGCGGGGGCTGAAGCTTTCTTT. Complete variable domain (other parts from reference TRBV18 and TRBJ1-1): NAGVMQNPRHLVRRRGQEARLRCSPMKGHSHVYWYRQLPEEGLKFMVYLQKENIIDESGMPKERFSAEFPKEGPSILRIQQVVRGDSAAYFCASSLAGAEAFFGQGTRLTVV.

The gene calls are TRBV28 and TRBJ1-2; D is unresolved. The germline V gene encodes CDR1 MDHEN and CDR2 SYDVKM. V lost 3 bases and J lost 5, with 13 bases in between. CDR3 length: 14 amino acids. DNA of the CDR3: TGTGCCAGCAGTTTCCCCGAGACGGATTATGGCTACACCTTC. Translating gives CASSFPETDYGYTF.

The CDR3 sequence is CASSQRTGAGYTF. CDR3 nucleotides: TGTGCCAGCAGTCAGCGGACAGGGGCTGGCTACACCTTC. The chain combines TRBV27 with TRBJ1-2; 9 bases agree with TRBD1. The CDR3 contains 13 residues. CDR1 is MNHEY and CDR2 is SMNVEV in the germline V gene (reference sequence). V lost 5 bases and J lost 7; bases outside the gene matches: 5.

This clone was picked up one time. The chain joins TRBV4-1 to TRBJ1-5, with D unresolved. Trimming pared 3 bases from V and 3 bases from J, leaving 6 bases between. This CDR3 region has 13 residues. Germline V lookup: CDR1 MGHRA, CDR2 YSYEKL. The CDR3 loop reads CASSQGDNQPQHF. The DNA of the CDR3 is TGCGCCAGCAGCCAGGGTGACAATCAGCCCCAGCATTTT.

In the case of this clone: Compared with germline, one end of the junction differs, possibly owing to a read error. The chain combines TRBV7-7 with TRBJ1-2; D might be TRBD1 (5 bases). Germline CDR1 SSHAT, CDR2 FNYEAQ (reference sequence). The CDR3 consists of 17 residues. CDR3 bases: TGTGCTAGCAGCTTAGGTAAGGGGTATTACGTCGGTGATGGCTACACCTTC. Protein: CASSLGKGYYVGDGYTF.

V and J are TRBV7-8 and TRBJ1-5, with 9 positions matching TRBD1. V dropped 4 bases and J dropped 5; count of bases not matched to a gene: 6. CDR1 is SGHVS, CDR2 FQNEAQ, per germline. CDR3 length equals 15 residues. The CDR3 is CASSSRDREYQPQHF. Written as DNA, the CDR3 is TGTGCCAGCAGCTCCCGGGACAGGGAGTATCAGCCCCAGCATTTT.

This chain connects TRBV11-2 to TRBJ2-5, with 7 nucleotides matching TRBD2. TRBJ2-7 explains the end of the DNA better; the J call may be wrong. The CDR3 covers 16 residues. Germline-derived CDR1 and CDR2 are SGHAT and FQNNGV. The CDR3 bases are TGTGCCAGCAGCTTAGTCCGGGCAGGGAGGGCTTACGAGCAGTACTTC. It encodes CASSLVRAGRAYEQYF.

The chain joins TRBV11-2 to TRBJ1-5; D not resolved. Trimming removed 3 bases from V and 5 bases from J, with 5 bases in between. The germline V gene encodes CDR1 SGHAT and CDR2 FQNNGV. This CDR3 spans 12 amino acids. This chain's CDR3 is CASSLADQPQHF. The CDR3 bases are TGTGCCAGCAGCTTGGCGGATCAGCCCCAGCATTTT.

The rearrangement links TRBV18 to TRBJ1-1, with no clear D. The germline V and J ends were trimmed by 4 bases and 3 bases, with 9 bases remaining between them. This CDR3 is 13 amino acids long. Germline lookup yields CDR1 KGHSH and CDR2 LQKENI. The CDR3 nucleotides are TGTGCCAGCTCACAGAGAAGGGACACTGAAGCTTTCTTT. It specifies CASSQRRDTEAFF. Drawing the rest from reference TRBV18 and TRBJ1-1, the complete variable domain is NAGVMQNPRHLVRRRGQEARLRCSPMKGHSHVYWYRQLPEEGLKFMVYLQKENIIDESGMPKERFSAEFPKEGPSILRIQQVVRGDSAAYFCASSQRRDTEAFFGQGTRLTVV.

This sequence joins TRBV7-6 and TRBJ2-7; 8 nucleotides align to TRBD1. Trimming at V came to 4 bases and at J to 0 bases, leaving 11 bases not matched to a gene. The CDR3 consists of 17 residues. Germline V gene lookup returns CDR1 SGHVS and CDR2 FNYEAQ. DNA for the CDR3: TGTGCCAGCAGCTCACGCTGGACAGGGAGGAGCTCCTACGAGCAGTACTTC. Residues: CASSSRWTGRSSYEQYF. Full variable domain (missing parts from reference TRBV7-6 and TRBJ2-7): GAGVSQSPRYKVTKRGQDVALRCDPISGHVSLYWYRQALGQGPEFLTYFNYEAQQDKSGLPNDRFSAERPEGSISTLTIQRTEQRDSAMYRCASSSRWTGRSSYEQYFGPGTRLTVT.

The chain is built from TRBV5-4 and TRBJ1-4; D remains unclear. The CDR3 totals 16 residues. V dropped 2 bases and J dropped 0 bases, with 11 bases sitting between them. CDR1 and CDR2 from the germline V gene are SGHNT and YYREEE (reference sequence). Written as DNA, the CDR3 is TGTGCCAGCAGCTTTTATGGGCCAACAACTAATGAAAAACTGTTTTTT. Translation: CASSFYGPTTNEKLFF.

This clone has a single count. The CDR3 here is CASGPPGNEQFF. The DNA for the CDR3 is TGTGCTTCCGGCCCTCCCGGCAATGAGCAGTTCTTC. The gene calls are TRBV12-5 and TRBJ2-1, with D unclear. Per the germline V gene, CDR1 is LGHNT and CDR2 is FRNRAP. The CDR3 length is 12 residues. With 11 bases removed from V and 6 bases from J, the gap between germline ends came to 14 bases.

The chain is built from TRBV4-1 and TRBJ1-2, with D unresolved. Germline values: CDR1 MGHRA, CDR2 YSYEKL. CDR3 length: 14 amino acids. Trimming stripped 0 bases from V and 1 base from J, with 6 bases between. Here the CDR3 reads CASSQDHGNYGYTF. CDR3 bases: TGCGCCAGCAGCCAAGATCATGGTAACTATGGCTACACCTTC.

The CDR3 region is CASSPLNRRGNSPLHF. CDR3 nucleotides: TGTGCCAGCAGTCCCCTAAACCGGAGAGGTAATTCACCCCTCCACTTT. The chain couples TRBV27 to TRBJ1-6; the D is unclear. Germline CDR1 and CDR2: MNHEY and SMNVEV (reference sequence). This CDR3 is built from 16 residues. Trimming cost V 5 bases and J 6 bases, with 17 bases left between them.

The V gene is TRBV30, the J gene TRBJ1-2; D might be TRBD1 (5 bases). Per germline, CDR1 GTSNPN and CDR2 SVGIG (reference sequence). V lost 0 bases and J lost 7, with 18 bases in between. This CDR3 is 15 amino acids long. CDR3 sequence (DNA): TGTGCCTGGAGTGTACCAGGACACCCCTTAGGTGGCTACACCTTC. Its protein is CAWSVPGHPLGGYTF.

The chain has TRBV19 and TRBJ1-4, with D possibly being TRBD1 (6 bases). Germline CDR1 LNHDA, CDR2 SQIVND (reference sequence). This CDR3 has 14 residues. V lost 5 bases and J 11 bases, leaving 18 bases between the germline ends. CDR3 nucleotides: TGTGCCAGTAGTCCCGGGACACCCAGAGGGAAACTGTTTTTT. Translating it yields CASSPGTPRGKLFF.

The chain is built from TRBV2 and TRBJ1-4; D remains unclear. Germline CDR1 SNHLY, CDR2 FYNNEI. The CDR3 contains 14 residues. The V end lost 4 bases, the J end lost 3 bases, and 9 bases lay between the germline ends. CDR3 coding DNA: TGTGCCAGCAGTGTGACCGAGTCTAATGAAAAACTGTTTTTT. Its protein product is CASSVTESNEKLFF.

The chain couples TRBV5-4 to TRBJ1-2, with D tentatively TRBD1 (5 bases). Germline-derived CDR1 and CDR2 are SGHNT and YYREEE (reference sequence). V gave up 4 bases and J gave up 2 bases, with 9 bases separating them. The CDR3 contains 13 residues. In nucleotides, the CDR3 is TGTGCCAGCAGCCCTGACAGAAACTATGGCTACACCTTC. It translates to CASSPDRNYGYTF. Variable domain in full (rest from reference TRBV5-4 and TRBJ1-2): ETGVTQSPTHLIKTRGQQVTLRCSSQSGHNTVSWYQQALGQGPQFIFQYYREEENGRGNFPPRFSGLQFPNYSSELNVNALELDDSALYLCASSPDRNYGYTFGSGTRLTVV.

In this sample, this clone turned up once. The chain has TRBV11-3 and TRBJ2-7; 8 nucleotides align to TRBD2. Trimming took 5 bases from V and 0 from J; bases not matched to a gene: 6. This CDR3 region has 15 residues. Germline V CDR1 and CDR2: SGHNT, YENEEA. DNA for the CDR3: TGTGCCAGCAGCCCGGGGGGGCCATTCTCCTACGAGCAGTACTTC. Amino acid sequence: CASSPGGPFSYEQYF.

This rearrangement joins TRBV5-4 to TRBJ1-2; D is undetermined. This CDR3 contains 15 residues. Germline lookup yields CDR1 SGHNT and CDR2 YYREEE (reference sequence). V dropped 2 bases and J dropped 7 bases, with 18 bases sitting between them. The CDR3 protein is CASSLGVPAGVGYTF. The CDR3, as DNA: TGTGCCAGCAGCTTAGGAGTTCCGGCTGGGGTTGGCTACACCTTC. Drawing the rest from reference TRBV5-4 and TRBJ1-2, the complete variable domain is ETGVTQSPTHLIKTRGQQVTLRCSSQSGHNTVSWYQQALGQGPQFIFQYYREEENGRGNFPPRFSGLQFPNYSSELNVNALELDDSALYLCASSLGVPAGVGYTFGSGTRLTVV.

The J gene is TRBJ2-2, the V gene TRBV18; D unclear. Trimming cost V 3 bases and J 6 bases, with 11 bases left between them. The CDR3 loop spans 14 amino acids. Germline V gene sequence: CDR1 KGHSH, CDR2 LQKENI. The CDR3 protein is CASSPRSPPGELFF. DNA of the CDR3: TGTGCCAGCTCACCCCGGTCCCCTCCCGGGGAGCTGTTTTTT.

The gene calls are TRBV6-6 and TRBJ2-4; D may be TRBD2 (5 bases). Per the germline V gene, CDR1 is MNHNY and CDR2 is SVGAGI (reference sequence). The CDR3 length is 14 residues. The V end was cut by 7 bases, the J end by 0 bases, with 10 bases between. The CDR3, as DNA: TGTGCCAGCACGGAGGTCGTAGCCAAAAACATTCAGTACTTC. Translation gives CASTEVVAKNIQYF.

A single count supports this clone. The chain has TRBV7-8 and TRBJ1-2; D is ambiguous. V was pared by 5 bases and J by 7 bases, with 17 bases between. CDR1 is SGHVS, CDR2 FQNEAQ, per germline. The CDR3 spans 14 residues. CDR3 sequence: CASSPSKEGSGYTF. For the CDR3, the DNA is TGTGCCAGCAGCCCCTCAAAGGAGGGCTCTGGCTACACCTTC. Together with reference TRBV7-8 and TRBJ1-2, the CDR3 gives the full variable domain: GAGVSQSPRYKVAKRGQDVALRCDPISGHVSLFWYQQALGQGPEFLTYFQNEAQLDKSGLPSDRFFAERPEGSVSTLKIQRTQQEDSAVYLCASSPSKEGSGYTFGSGTRLTVV.

This sequence joins TRBV18 and TRBJ1-3; no reliable D call. The CDR3 totals 14 residues. The germline V and J ends were trimmed by 2 bases and 7 bases, with 12 bases remaining between them. Germline V CDR1 and CDR2: KGHSH, LQKENI. CDR3: CASSPGRSPNTIYF. The DNA of the CDR3 is TGTGCCAGCTCACCAGGCAGGTCCCCGAACACCATATATTTT.

The chain recombines TRBV6-5 with TRBJ1-2; a possible D gene is TRBD1 (5 bases). This CDR3 has 14 amino acids. V gave up 0 bases and J gave up 8 bases, with 13 bases separating them. Per the germline V gene, CDR1 is MNHEY and CDR2 is SVGAGI. CDR3 amino acids: CASSYSRGLGGYTF. For the CDR3, the DNA is TGTGCCAGCAGTTACTCGAGGGGTCTTGGAGGCTACACCTTC.

The chain has TRBV5-1 and TRBJ2-7; possibly TRBD1 or TRBD2 for D (5 bases each). The CDR3 spans 14 residues. The V and J ends lost 1 base and 5 bases respectively, with 13 bases between them. From germline, CDR1 is SGHRS and CDR2 YFSETQ. The CDR3 loop is CASSLTGLVDEQYF. In DNA, the CDR3 is TGCGCCAGCAGCTTGACAGGACTGGTCGACGAGCAGTACTTC.

Points on this clone: The same CDR3 also results from other DNA sequences found in this sample. The chain is built from TRBV11-2 and TRBJ1-6; D gene unclear. The CDR3 length is 14 residues. Germline loops: CDR1 SGHAT, CDR2 FQNNGV. The germline V and J ends were trimmed by 1 base and 3 bases, with 4 bases remaining between them. The CDR3 DNA follows: TGTGCCAGCAGCTTAGGAGGCTATAATTCACCCCTCCACTTT. Its protein product is CASSLGGYNSPLHF.

This sequence joins TRBV6-6 and TRBJ1-5, with no clear D. The CDR3 totals 12 residues. From germline, CDR1 is MNHNY and CDR2 SVGAGI (reference sequence). The V and J ends lost 6 bases and 8 bases respectively, with 11 bases between them. The CDR3, as DNA: TGTGCCAGCAGGGCCGGACGGGAGCCCCAGCATTTT. This encodes CASRAGREPQHF.